This T cell receptor (beta chain) was observed in a study of T cell clusters in autoimmune cytopenias (dated by TCRdb to between 2017 and 2020). As for the study more broadly: A mean age of around 50 years and a median age of 59 years were recorded for the healthy donor controls, of whom about half of the roughly 43 were female. Per sample, TRB sequencing gave a median depth of approximately 54,000 reads and a median of about 2,500 distinct TRB clonotypes. TRB and IGH repertoires from peripheral blood were sequenced in autoimmune cytopenia patients at active disease and during treatment follow-up, with healthy, CLL and autoimmune hepatitis controls included alongside. The study aimed to test whether autoimmune cytopenia patients carry a disease-specific immune repertoire signature usable as a blood-based biomarker. For primary cytopenia the controls were about two dozen age-matched healthy donors, whereas for secondary cytopenia the controls were about 14 age-matched CLL patients. Autoimmune hepatitis repertoires were compared against fewer than 25 age- and sex-matched healthy donors. The research as a whole found: GLIPH results suggested that primary autoimmune cytopenia patients were missing physiological T cell clusters, with fewer than 60 clusters found only in healthy donors compared with approximately 16 found only in patients. The T cell clusters were defined only in silico, and the functional role of the clusters still needed to be validated experimentally. Around 3-fold more exclusive TRB clusters were observed in healthy donors than in active autoimmune hepatitis patients, consistent with an autoimmunity-wide signature. The cluster-lack signature was not observed for secondary cytopenia versus CLL, as the signature was apparently masked by the dominant lymphoma-associated repertoire. The TRB repertoire shifts, including less even repertoires in secondary cytopenia and CLL, mostly reflected lymphoma bias and not autoimmunity.

Comment on this clonotype: The antigen this receptor binds is unknown.

Sequences SGHKS (CDR1) and YYEKEE (CDR2) are obtained from the germline V gene (reference sequence). Including the terminal cysteine and phenylalanine, the CDR3 comprises 16 residues. No nucleotide data were recorded. TRB rearrangements were amplified by multiplex PCR using a touch-down protocol with TRB-A and TRB-B primer pools mixed in one tube. Illumina adapters and sample indices were attached to the amplicons through two consecutive PCR reactions using Phusion HS II polymerase. After gel purification with the NucleoSpin Gel and PCR Clean-up kit, the amplicons were quantified by Qubit and checked for quality on an Agilent 2100 Bioanalyzer. Sequencing of the libraries was performed on an Illumina MiSeq with 600-cycle, single-indexed, paired-end runs. Concerning the study's data processing: TRB reads were aligned and assembled with MiXCR version 2.1.12 using the default MiXCR reference library. A clone was defined by each unique CDR3 nucleotide sequence, and the analysis included only productive sequences with two or more reads. To assess repertoire diversity, an R script computed alpha-parameterized diversity profiles (alpha 0 to 5), which included the Shannon (alpha 1) and Simpson (alpha 2) indices. Combinatorial TRB VJ usage was computed with the tcR package and compared between cohorts by principal component analysis with ade4. TCRbeta CDR3s were clustered with GLIPH on cohort pairs matched by age and read depth, and cluster frequencies were compared by Wilcoxon test. Following TCRdb reprocessing, every CDR3 protein sequence forms one entry, and DNA is not provided. Clone size and V and J calls follow TCRdb, not the original study. The sample table includes roughly 10,000 distinct CDR3 sequences. The ten largest clones add up to 33% of the sample.

For each sample, TRB amplification used about 0.25 ug of peripheral blood genomic DNA, equal to 35,000 to 45,000 genome equivalents. This sample was also put to use in a study of T cell repertoires in aging, cancer and after chemotherapy. That second report states: The donors fell into six age groups ranging from 30 or younger to 70 or older, and each group had at least three individuals. Control TCR repertoires from healthy donors were recorded over several months to years, and clear clonal overlap was observed across re-sampling. In total, the full dataset held about 9 million TCR reads. Compared with age-matched healthy donors, untreated patients with either hematological or solid cancers had significantly lower TCR diversity in the blood along with higher clonality. In healthy donors, the drop in TCR diversity with age came mainly from a loss of richness, whereas in cancer patients a loss of evenness also played a part. In both cancer cohorts, median generation probability rose over the chemotherapy interval, which suggests that the repertoire was reconstituted through rebound thymic output. The authors noted that the repertoire data do not allow conclusions about immunological memory after chemotherapy. To examine immunoaging and T cell reconstitution after chemotherapy, the study profiled TCR beta repertoires in peripheral blood from healthy donors and cancer patients. Alongside around 98 healthy donors serving as a reference group, the cohort included roughly 220 cancer patients, of whom roughly 92 had hematological cancers and 110 to 140 had solid cancers. MiXCR versions 2.12 and 3.0.5 were used to process the TRB sequences. The repertoire metrics were Shannon diversity, evenness, clonality (calculated as one minus evenness), and diversity profiles parameterized by alpha from 0 to 5. The IGoR algorithm was used to calculate generation probabilities of clones in the paired pre- and post-chemotherapy samples.

Sequencing was done on a sample of peripheral blood. The sequence is built from TRBV5-5 and TRBJ1-4; the TCRdb call, TRBD1, lacks DNA for checking. This TCR derives from a human donor in good health. CDR3 protein: CASSLNTGTGDEKLFF. Joined to the reference TRBV5-5 and TRBJ1-4 proteins, this CDR3 gives the full variable domain: DAGVTQSPTHLIKTRGQQVTLRCSPISGHKSVSWYQQVLGQGPQFIFQYYEKEERGRGNFPDRFSARQFPNYSSELNVNALLLGDSALYLCASSLNTGTGDEKLFFGSGTQLSVL.